Listed below are T cell receptor beta chains from one sample, sequenced in a study of regulatory dendritic cells for organ transplantation. These receptors' targets are unknown. Assay used: immunoSEQ multiplex PCR; TCRdb lists only in-frame clones, some missing. The table lists tens of thousands of clones, 65% to 90% of them singletons. The sequencing sample was made of naive CD4+ T cells from blood cultured with dendritic cells. Source of these receptors: a human donor in good health. Both conserved end residues are part of each CDR3. Fields, in order: CDR3 protein, CDR3 DNA, clone size, V gene, D gene, J gene. The D gene is left open where the match is weak. Clone size is not always given. Where it is, it says once, few, many or a class for expanded clones.

cdr3_aa: CASSFNTNYGYTF
cdr3_nt: TGTGCCAGCAGTTTCAACACTAACTATGGCTACACCTTC
clone_size: once
v_call: TRBV28
d_call: .
j_call: TRBJ1-2

cdr3_aa: CASSQPALDRGNEQFF
cdr3_nt: TGCGCCAGCAGCCAACCCGCGTTGGACAGGGGGAATGAGCAGTTCTTC
clone_size: .
v_call: TRBV4-1
d_call: TRBD1
j_call: TRBJ2-1

cdr3_aa: CASISMVGTERYYNTDTQYF
cdr3_nt: TGTGCCAGTATTAGTATGGTCGGGACAGAAAGATACTACAACACAGATACGCAGTATTTT
clone_size: .
v_call: TRBV19
d_call: TRBD1
j_call: TRBJ2-3

cdr3_aa: CASSAFGRVYGYTF
cdr3_nt: TGTGCCAGCAGTGCCTTCGGACGGGTCTATGGCTACACCTTC
clone_size: .
v_call: TRBV6-6
d_call: .
j_call: TRBJ1-2

cdr3_aa: CASSFQQGLYSNQPQHF
cdr3_nt: TGTGCCAGCAGCTTTCAACAGGGGCTCTATAGCAATCAGCCCCAGCATTTT
clone_size: .
v_call: TRBV7-3
d_call: TRBD1
j_call: TRBJ1-5

cdr3_aa: CASSITTGDEQYF
cdr3_nt: TGTGCCAGCAGCATAACGACCGGCGATGAGCAGTACTTC
clone_size: .
v_call: TRBV21-1
d_call: .
j_call: TRBJ2-7

cdr3_aa: CASSFDRSQETQYF
cdr3_nt: TGTGCCAGCAGTTTTGACCGATCCCAAGAGACCCAGTACTTC
clone_size: .
v_call: TRBV27
d_call: .
j_call: TRBJ2-5

cdr3_aa: CASSLISGGVFYGYTF
cdr3_nt: TGTGCCAGCAGCTTAATTTCCGGGGGCGTATTCTATGGCTACACCTTC
clone_size: .
v_call: TRBV7-3
d_call: .
j_call: TRBJ1-2

cdr3_aa: CASSQTASSSSYEQYF
cdr3_nt: TGTGCCAGCAGCCAGACCGCCTCCTCAAGCTCCTACGAGCAGTACTTC
clone_size: .
v_call: TRBV7-8
d_call: .
j_call: TRBJ2-7

cdr3_aa: CASSLNARGTGELFF
cdr3_nt: TGTGCCAGCAGCTTAAACGCCCGAGGCACCGGGGAGCTGTTTTTT
clone_size: .
v_call: TRBV7-3
d_call: .
j_call: TRBJ2-2